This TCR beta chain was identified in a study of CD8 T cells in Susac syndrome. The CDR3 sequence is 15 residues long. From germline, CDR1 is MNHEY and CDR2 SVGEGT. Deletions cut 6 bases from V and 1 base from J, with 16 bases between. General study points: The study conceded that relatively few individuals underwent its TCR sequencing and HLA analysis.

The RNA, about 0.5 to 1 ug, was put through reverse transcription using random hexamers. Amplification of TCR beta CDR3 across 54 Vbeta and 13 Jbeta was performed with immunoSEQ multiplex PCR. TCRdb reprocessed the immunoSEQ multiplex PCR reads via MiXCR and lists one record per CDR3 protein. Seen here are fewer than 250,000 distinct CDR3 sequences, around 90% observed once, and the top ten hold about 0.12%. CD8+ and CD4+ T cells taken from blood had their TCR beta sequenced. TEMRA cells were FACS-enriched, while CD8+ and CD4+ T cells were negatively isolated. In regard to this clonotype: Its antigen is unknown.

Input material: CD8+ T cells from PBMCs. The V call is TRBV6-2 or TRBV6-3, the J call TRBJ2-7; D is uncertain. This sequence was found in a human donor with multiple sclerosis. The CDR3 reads CASRLHPRLSYEQYF. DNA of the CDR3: TGTGCCAGCAGATTACATCCCCGGCTATCCTACGAGCAGTACTTC.